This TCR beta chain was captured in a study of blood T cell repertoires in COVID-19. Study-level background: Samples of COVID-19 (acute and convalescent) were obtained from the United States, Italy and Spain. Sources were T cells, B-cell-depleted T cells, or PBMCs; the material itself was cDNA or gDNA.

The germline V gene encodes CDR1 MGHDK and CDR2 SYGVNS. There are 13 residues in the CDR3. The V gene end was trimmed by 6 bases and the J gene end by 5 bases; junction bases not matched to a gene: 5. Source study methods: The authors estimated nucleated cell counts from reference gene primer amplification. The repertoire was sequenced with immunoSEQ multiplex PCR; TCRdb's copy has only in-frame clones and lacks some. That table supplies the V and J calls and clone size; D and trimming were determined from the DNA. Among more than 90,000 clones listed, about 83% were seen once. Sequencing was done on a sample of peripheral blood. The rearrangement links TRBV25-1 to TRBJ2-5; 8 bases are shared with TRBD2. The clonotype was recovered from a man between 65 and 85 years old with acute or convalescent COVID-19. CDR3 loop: CASSRGGTETQYF. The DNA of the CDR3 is TGTGCCAGCAGCCGCGGGGGGACTGAGACCCAGTACTTC.